This entry describes one T cell receptor beta chain. Its target is not known. This entry comes from a study of lymphopenia after photon versus proton radiotherapy. Findings and limits, study-wide: Oligoclonal CD8+ Temra expansion after nadir drove photon patients' diversity drop.

Sequencing was performed with immunoSEQ multiplex PCR; in TCRdb, only in-frame clones are kept and a portion is missing. The sample lists around 29,000 clones, about 94% seen once, with around 0.67% in the top ten. V was shortened by 0 bases and J by 6 bases, with 13 bases between the two germline ends. The CDR3 has 15 residues. Germline assignment: CDR1 SGHRS and CDR2 YFSETQ. This chain links TRBV5-1 with TRBJ1-5; D may be TRBD1 (6 bases). This clonotype was obtained from a woman aged 45-60 years with cholangiocarcinoma. Source: peripheral blood, taken from a patient treated with photon-based radiotherapy. The CDR3 here is CASSLGGGGSQPQHF. The CDR3 nucleotides are TGCGCCAGCAGCTTGGGTGGGGGGGGCAGTCAGCCCCAGCATTTT.